This T cell receptor beta chain is drawn from a study of regulatory T cells in long-lasting Graves disease. Study findings and constraints: Under persistent disease, TRBV28, TRBJ1-2 and TRBJ2-5 were used preferentially. Having few samples may have compromised the accuracy.

Regarding time point: newly diagnosed GD, antithyroid drugs for less than 3 months. The TCR library used RNA extracted from PBMCs. This clonotype was counted at least ten times. Its target is unknown. CDR3-region Arm-PCR and iRepertoire HTBI primers produced the TCR beta libraries. TCRdb reprocessed the multiplex PCR reads with MiXCR, giving one entry per CDR3 protein. The repertoire holds 400,000 to 500,000 distinct CDR3 sequences, about 16% seen once, with about 25% in the top ten. The V segment lost 6 bases and the J segment 3 bases; nucleotides outside the gene matches: 10. Germline loops: CDR1 MDHEN, CDR2 SYDVKM. This CDR3 is 16 amino acids long. These data were also filed under a second study, of T cells in Graves' hyperthyroidism and ophthalmopathy. Per that study: The study defined stable Graves' hyperthyroidism as no ophthalmopathy progression within 18 months.

The chain uses TRBV28 and TRBJ1-4, with 7 bases that match TRBD1. Sequencing was performed on peripheral blood mononuclear cells (PBMCs), taken at new diagnosis, from a patient treated with antithyroid drugs. This receptor was taken from a woman between 18 and 29 years old with Graves disease. The CDR3 is CASRAGHRGANEKLFF. The CDR3 DNA reads TGTGCCAGCAGAGCAGGCCACAGGGGTGCTAATGAAAAACTGTTTTTT.